The 2 T cell receptor beta chains given below trace back to one sample, sequenced in a study of blood T cells in healthy people across ages. A J-beta primer mix and a sample-barcoded 5' primer were used in a second PCR of about 7 to 12 cycles. From the 5' RACE reads, TCRdb called clonotypes with MiXCR, one entry per CDR3 protein. Of 450,000 to 650,000 distinct CDR3 sequences listed, nearly 25% are singletons. These data were also filed under a second study, of T cells of mothers and their children.

The source material was blood. The receptors derive from a boy under 18 in good health.

The chain recombines TRBV2 with TRBJ1-3, with D maybe TRBD1 (5 bases). Germline CDR1 and CDR2: SNHLY and FYNNEI. The ends were cut back, 4 bases at V and 0 bases at J, with 7 bases in the middle. The CDR3 spans 14 residues. CDR3 loop: CASSGQGSGNTIYF. DNA of the CDR3: TGTGCCAGCAGTGGGCAGGGCTCTGGAAACACCATATATTTT.

The sample holds many counts of this clonotype. V is TRBV7-2 and J is TRBJ2-7; D gene uncertain. The CDR3 runs to 15 residues. CDR1 SGHTA and CDR2 FQGNSA come from the germline V gene. The V end lost 4 bases, the J end lost 5 bases, and 18 bases lay between the germline ends. The CDR3 reads CASSSLPGLGHEQYF. The CDR3 DNA reads TGTGCCAGCAGCTCACTACCGGGCCTGGGCCACGAGCAGTACTTC.